The 15 T cell receptor beta chains below come from one sample, sequenced in a study of immune evolution from preneoplasia to lung adenocarcinoma. Profiled with immunoSEQ multiplex PCR; TCRdb holds only in-frame clones, not every one. The data show about 10,000 clones, about nine tenths seen once. Source material: FFPE invasive lung adenocarcinoma tissue. The receptors were gathered from an older person with invasive lung adenocarcinoma.

This chain joins TRBV28 and TRBJ2-1; 14 bases line up with TRBD2. There are 16 residues in the CDR3. In germline, CDR1 is MDHEN, CDR2 SYDVKM. The V segment lost 6 bases and the J segment 6 bases; nucleotides outside the gene matches: 7. The CDR3 reads CASRARLAGGINEQFF. The CDR3 DNA sequence: TGTGCCAGCAGGGCCAGACTAGCGGGAGGGATCAATGAGCAGTTCTTC. The full variable domain, in which reference TRBV28 and TRBJ2-1 provide the parts outside the CDR3, is DVKVTQSSRYLVKRTGEKVFLECVQDMDHENMFWYRQDPGLGLRLIYFSYDVKMKEKGDIPEGYSVSREKKERFSLILESASTNQTSMYLCASRARLAGGINEQFFGPGTRLTVL.

V and J are TRBV30 and TRBJ2-5; D is tentatively TRBD1 or TRBD2 (5 bases each). CDR1 is GTSNPN and CDR2 is SVGIG in the germline V gene (reference sequence). The CDR3 length is 12 residues. The V gene lost 7 bases and the J gene lost 1 base, with 10 bases spanning the gap. The CDR3 spells CASGRFQETQYF. Written as DNA, the CDR3 is TGTGCCTCGGGACGTTTCCAAGAGACCCAGTACTTC.

V usage is TRBV15 and J usage is TRBJ1-2; 7 bases align to TRBD1. CDR1 is LNHNV and CDR2 is YYDKDF in the germline V gene (reference sequence). The CDR3 consists of 15 residues. J was trimmed by 5 bases and V by 1 base; bases with no gene match: 7. The CDR3 nucleotides are TGTGCCACCAGCAGAGGAGGGGGGACAGCTTATGGCTACACCTTC. Its protein is CATSRGGGTAYGYTF.

This rearrangement joins TRBV30 to TRBJ2-5, with D perhaps matching TRBD2 (5 bases). The length of the CDR3 is 17 residues. Deletions cut 3 bases from V and 0 bases from J, with 20 bases between. CDR1 is GTSNPN, CDR2 SVGIG, per germline (reference sequence). The CDR3 DNA reads as TGTGCCTGGAGCGTTAGGACTTCTCGGATGTACCAAGAGACCCAGTACTTC. Translated, it gives CAWSVRTSRMYQETQYF. Variable domain in full (rest from reference TRBV30 and TRBJ2-5): SQTIHQWPATLVQPVGSPLSLECTVEGTSNPNLYWYRQAAGRGLQLLFYSVGIGQISSEVPQNLSASRPQDRQFILSSKKLLLSDSGFYLCAWSVRTSRMYQETQYFGPGTRLLVL.

The chain uses TRBV11-2 and TRBJ1-5, with 10 bases matching TRBD1. CDR1 and CDR2 (germline): SGHAT, FQNNGV. With V trimmed by 8 bases and J by 1 base, 2 bases remained unmatched. CDR3 length: 14 residues. The chain's CDR3 is CASGTGVSNQPQHF. The CDR3 nucleotides read TGTGCCAGCGGGACAGGGGTCAGCAATCAGCCCCAGCATTTT.

The gene calls are TRBV30 and TRBJ1-1; D unclear. The CDR3 sequence is 13 residues long. Germline CDR1 is GTSNPN and CDR2 is SVGIG (reference sequence). V lost 3 bases and J 8 bases, leaving 16 bases between the germline ends. CDR3 DNA: TGTGCCTGGAGCGTACACGGTTCGGGCGAAGCTTTCTTT. As protein: CAWSVHGSGEAFF.

This clone was seen just once. This chain connects TRBV2 to TRBJ1-2; 12 nucleotides align to TRBD1. With V trimmed by 2 bases and J by 7 bases, 8 bases remained unmatched. Germline assignment: CDR1 SNHLY and CDR2 FYNNEI. There are 16 residues in the CDR3. The CDR3 region is CASSETEGQGALGYTF. CDR3 in DNA: TGTGCCAGCAGTGAAACCGAGGGACAGGGGGCGCTTGGCTACACCTTC.

This clone was seen just once. This chain uses TRBV6-1 with TRBJ2-5, with TRBD2 as a possible D gene (6 bases). Germline-derived CDR1 and CDR2 are MNHNS and SASEGT. V dropped 4 bases and J dropped 5 bases, with 14 bases sitting between them. The CDR3 has 14 residues. The CDR3 nucleotides are TGTGCCAGCAGTGTTCGGAGGGGCCCGGAGACCCAGTACTTC. It is translated as CASSVRRGPETQYF.

Only one count was recorded for this clone. CDR3 sequence: CASGFSGARYGYTF. The CDR3 region has the DNA TGTGCTAGTGGTTTTTCAGGGGCACGCTATGGCTACACCTTC. The rearrangement uses TRBV12-5 and TRBJ1-2, with D perhaps matching TRBD1 (6 bases). Trimming took 3 bases from V and 4 from J, leaving 12 bases between them. CDR3 length: 14 amino acids. CDR1 is LGHNT and CDR2 is FRNRAP in the germline V gene.

The chain is built from TRBV28 and TRBJ2-2, with 9 bases identical to TRBD2. Germline values: CDR1 MDHEN, CDR2 SYDVKM. The ends lost 6 bases at V and 6 bases at J; junction bases unmatched: 14. The CDR3 spans 17 residues. The DNA of the CDR3 is TGTGCCAGCAGCAGTTTAAAGCGGGGGGCAGGCTCCGGGGAGCTGTTTTTT. It translates to CASSSLKRGAGSGELFF.

This clone has just a few counts. This chain connects TRBV14 to TRBJ2-5; the match to TRBD2 covers 12 bases. Germline-derived CDR1 and CDR2 are SGHDN and FVKESK. The CDR3 is 17 residues long. After removal of 1 base from V and 4 bases from J, the junction contained 7 bases not matched to a gene. The DNA for the CDR3 is TGTGCCAGCAGCCAAGGGAGGACTAGCGGGATGGGAGAGACCCAGTACTTC. Protein product: CASSQGRTSGMGETQYF.

The chain links TRBV30 to TRBJ2-7; tentatively, D is TRBD2 (5 bases). V was shortened by 0 bases and J by 5 bases, with 8 bases between the two germline ends. Germline V gives CDR1 GTSNPN, CDR2 SVGIG (reference sequence). This CDR3 has 12 residues. CDR3 nucleotides: TGTGCCTGGAGTGTAACCGGGAACGAGCAGTACTTC. Its translation is CAWSVTGNEQYF. The whole variable domain, remainder taken from reference TRBV30 and TRBJ2-7, is SQTIHQWPATLVQPVGSPLSLECTVEGTSNPNLYWYRQAAGRGLQLLFYSVGIGQISSEVPQNLSASRPQDRQFILSSKKLLLSDSGFYLCAWSVTGNEQYFGPGTRLTVT.

The chain has TRBV12-5 and TRBJ2-3, with D possibly TRBD1 on 6 matching bases. The CDR3 consists of 14 residues. CDR1 and CDR2 (germline): LGHNT, FRNRAP. Trimming took 8 bases from V and 0 from J, leaving 12 bases between them. The DNA for the CDR3 is TGTGCTAGTAGTTCAGGACAGAGCACAGATACGCAGTATTTT. Protein product: CASSSGQSTDTQYF.

V usage is TRBV28 and J usage is TRBJ1-5; D is unresolved. The germline CDR1 and CDR2 sequences are MDHEN and SYDVKM. V dropped 6 bases and J dropped 6 bases, with 9 bases sitting between them. This CDR3 contains 12 residues. The CDR3 loop is CASRVGLQPQHF. DNA for the CDR3: TGTGCCAGCAGGGTGGGTCTTCAGCCCCAGCATTTT.

The V call is TRBV7-2, the J call TRBJ1-1; no reliable D call. Per germline, CDR1 SGHTA and CDR2 FQGNSA. The CDR3 totals 17 residues. V lost 2 bases, J lost 0 bases, and 16 bases lay in between. CDR3 nucleotide sequence: TGTGCCAGCAGCTTAAGGGCCTTAGGACTTATGAACACTGAAGCTTTCTTT. It yields the protein CASSLRALGLMNTEAFF.